The subject of this entry is one T cell receptor beta chain. This clone was seen a few times. Its antigen target is currently unknown. No clone much larger than this one lies a single base away; base qualities are absent. The immunoSEQ Assay, a bias-controlled multiplex PCR, was used to amplify TCRbeta CDR3 regions from genomic DNA. The published analysis was carried out like this. The number of nucleated cells in each sample was estimated from the amplification of reference gene primers within the assay. Sequence reads were collapsed and filtered to measure the absolute abundance of every unique TCRbeta CDR3 rearrangement. Productive Simpson clonality was computed per sample as the square root of Simpson's diversity index over productive rearrangements. The table comes from immuneACCESS by way of TCRdb, which keeps in-frame sequences with V and J called. Part of the clones is missing from these tables; in studies checked, under half for an unresolved V gene and the rest for unknown reasons. D and trimming were read from the DNA, whereas the V and J calls and clone size are those reported in that table. The sample table records approximately 51,000 clones; 91% of these occur just once. Jointly, the top ten make up approximately 6% of the sample.

The data were obtained in a study of blood T cell repertoires in COVID-19 (dated by TCRdb to the early 2020s). Regarding the study in general: The collaborator samples originated in the United States, Italy and Spain and spanned the acute and convalescent phases of COVID-19. Sample metadata almost always included a de-identified subject ID, COVID-19 status, age in years and sex. Where available, HLA class I and class II types were taken from metadata supplied by the sample provider and were not determined by assay-based typing. Samples were obtained from the ongoing ImmuneRACE study (first 160 participants) and from some 1,300 subjects provided by 6 global collaborators. The prospective study material was composed of cDNA or gDNA derived from T cells, B-cell-depleted T cells, or PBMCs. The repertoires were made available in a free public database intended to serve as a resource for research on the immune response to SARS-CoV-2. Deeply sampled blood TCRbeta repertoires from subjects exposed to, actively infected with, or recovered from COVID-19 were included in the dataset.

Each collaborating institution followed its own protocols to collect whole blood in K2EDTA tubes. Collaborator samples were shipped for TCRbeta analysis as frozen whole blood, isolated PBMCs, or DNA extracted from either sample type. Summary of the overall study and its limitations: The quantity of clinical and demographic metadata differed by source and by participant and was supplied without curation.

The sequenced material came from peripheral blood. This TCR came from a man aged 65-85 years with active COVID-19.

CDR3 reads: CASSVAGEFNQPQHF. The DNA sequence is given as TGTGCCAGCAGCGTAGCAGGGGAATTCAATCAGCCCCAGCATTTT. Rearrangement joined TRBV9 to TRBJ1-5; the D gene is perhaps TRBD1, from 6 matching bases. Spanning cysteine to phenylalanine, the CDR3 consists of 15 amino acids. Only the CDR3 DNA is retained, 45 bases long and in frame from the first base. CDR1 SGDLS and CDR2 YYNGEE are derived from the germline V gene. V and J lose 0 bases and 3 bases, and a span of 10 bases separates them.